This passage covers 13 T cell receptor beta chains from one sample sequenced in a study of blood T cells in healthy people across ages. The authors ran a second PCR of about 6 to 12 cycles using a sample-barcoded 5' primer and a J-beta primer mix. TCRdb ran MiXCR on the 5' RACE reads and lists one entry per CDR3 protein. The repertoire holds over 500,000 distinct CDR3 sequences, with 52% as singletons. Sequencing was done on a sample of blood. These receptors originate from a woman older than 75 in good health.

V and J are TRBV10-3 and TRBJ1-1; D perhaps matches TRBD1 (5 bases). The CDR3 is made up of 14 amino acids. The germline V and J ends were trimmed by 2 bases and 1 base, with 8 bases remaining between them. Per the germline V gene, CDR1 is ENHRY and CDR2 is SYGVKD. The CDR3 here is CAISEEGRNTEAFF. In nucleotides, the CDR3 is TGTGCCATCAGTGAGGAGGGGCGGAACACTGAAGCTTTCTTT.

This clonotype appeared a single time. The gene calls are TRBV5-1 and TRBJ2-1; 10 bases agree with TRBD2. There are 16 residues in the CDR3. Unmatched junction bases numbered 13, after V lost 4 bases and J lost 9 bases. In germline, CDR1 is SGHRS, CDR2 YFSETQ. Here the CDR3 reads CASSPPASGGLSEQFF. In DNA form, the CDR3 reads TGCGCCAGCAGCCCCCCCGCTAGCGGGGGTCTCAGTGAGCAGTTCTTC.

The CDR3 is CSVGRTSANNEQFF. DNA for the CDR3: TGCAGCGTTGGAAGGACTAGCGCAAACAATGAGCAGTTCTTC. The rearrangement uses TRBV29-1 and TRBJ2-1; 9 bases are a match to TRBD2. Germline-derived CDR1 and CDR2 are SQVTM and ANQGSEA. This CDR3 has 14 amino acids. The V and J ends lost 4 bases and 5 bases, in that order; junction bases with no gene match: 6.

This clonotype was counted between two and nine times. The rearrangement joins TRBV7-2 to TRBJ2-2, with D perhaps matching TRBD1 (6 bases). CDR3 length: 15 residues. The germline CDR1 and CDR2 sequences are SGHTA and FQGNSA. V was cut by 3 bases and J by 0 bases, with 8 bases left in between. The CDR3 DNA is TGTGCCAGCAGCTTCAGGGGTGCGAACACCGGGGAGCTGTTTTTT. It translates to CASSFRGANTGELFF. The full variable domain, in which reference TRBV7-2 and TRBJ2-2 provide the parts outside the CDR3, is GAGVSQSPSNKVTEKGKDVELRCDPISGHTALYWYRQSLGQGLEFLIYFQGNSAPDKSGLPSDRFSAERTGGSVSTLTIQRTQQEDSAVYLCASSFRGANTGELFFGEGSRLTVL.

In this sample, this clonotype turned up many times. V is TRBV6-6 and J is TRBJ1-1; a possible D gene is TRBD1 (6 bases). The V end lost 9 bases, the J end lost 4 bases, and 15 bases lay between the germline ends. The CDR3 length is 13 residues. Germline lookup yields CDR1 MNHNY and CDR2 SVGAGI (reference sequence). Written as DNA, the CDR3 is TGTGCCAGTTCCCCAGGGGCGGTCACTGAAGCTTTCTTT. It codes for CASSPGAVTEAFF.

This clonotype has at least ten counts. The genes are TRBV25-1 and TRBJ2-7, with D maybe TRBD2 (5 bases). The CDR3 is made up of 15 amino acids. Trimming pared 7 bases from V and 2 bases from J, leaving 18 bases between. CDR1 and CDR2 from the germline V gene are MGHDK and SYGVNS. The CDR3 here is CASNGDLASAYEQYF. CDR3 DNA: TGTGCCAGCAACGGGGATTTAGCGAGCGCCTACGAGCAGTACTTC.

The rearrangement links TRBV12-3 or TRBV12-4 to TRBJ2-7; 7 nucleotides agree with TRBD1. The CDR3 is made up of 15 amino acids. V lost 4 bases and J lost 2; bases outside the gene matches: 8. In DNA, the CDR3 is TGTGCCAGCAGTTATGGACAGGCCATGCCCTACGAGCAGTACTTC. Protein sequence: CASSYGQAMPYEQYF.

This clonotype was found many times. The V gene is TRBV29-1, the J gene TRBJ2-7; TRBD1 agrees at 7 bases. CDR1 is SQVTM, CDR2 ANQGSEA, per germline. CDR3 length equals 14 residues. V dropped 4 bases and J dropped 0; count of bases not matched to a gene: 6. The CDR3 DNA follows: TGCAGCGTTGTGTCGGGACAGCTCTCCTACGAGCAGTACTTC. Protein sequence: CSVVSGQLSYEQYF.

This chain links TRBV28 with TRBJ2-7; D may be TRBD2 (6 bases). Trimming shortened V by 4 bases and J by 5 bases, and 18 bases separated the two germline ends. CDR1 is MDHEN, CDR2 SYDVKM, per germline. The CDR3 totals 15 residues. The CDR3 region is CASSWYGSTGHEQYF. CDR3 nucleotide sequence: TGTGCCAGCAGTTGGTACGGGAGCACGGGCCACGAGCAGTACTTC.

This clonotype was seen a handful of times. V gene TRBV20-1 combines with J gene TRBJ1-5, with unresolved D. Trimming shortened V by 5 bases and J by 1 base, and 6 bases separated the two germline ends. Germline V gives CDR1 DFQATT, CDR2 SNEGSKA (reference sequence). The CDR3 spans 12 residues. The CDR3 reads CSAGPSNQPQHF. In DNA, the CDR3 is TGCAGTGCTGGTCCGAGCAATCAGCCCCAGCATTTT.

On this clonotype: This may be a read error, as it is one base from a much larger clone. The chain recombines TRBV6-5 with TRBJ2-3, with 7 positions matching TRBD2. V shed 5 bases and J 4 bases; nucleotides not matched to a gene: 9. This CDR3 has 15 residues. CDR1 is MNHEY and CDR2 is SVGAGI in the germline V gene. Here the CDR3 reads CASSPTGTIPDTQYF. The CDR3 coding sequence is TGTGCCAGCAGTCCAACCGGGACTATCCCAGATACGCAGTATTTT.

V usage is TRBV5-1 and J usage is TRBJ2-3; 9 bases are shared with TRBD2. There are 16 residues in the CDR3. Per the germline V gene, CDR1 is SGHRS and CDR2 is YFSETQ. The V and J ends lost 2 bases and 1 base, in that order; junction bases with no gene match: 5. CDR3 in DNA: TGCGCCAGCAGCTTTGCGGGGGGGCCGGGCACAGATACGCAGTATTTT. Translating it yields CASSFAGGPGTDTQYF.

On this clonotype: Its ends do not fully match the called genes, so a read error is possible. The chain joins TRBV2 to TRBJ2-7; TRBD1 agrees at 10 bases. CDR3 length: 16 residues. The germline V gene has CDR1 SNHLY and CDR2 FYNNEI. In DNA, the CDR3 is TGTGCCAGCAGTTTCGGAGCCGGGACAGGGGACTACAAGCAGTACTTC. This encodes CASSFGAGTGDYKQYF.